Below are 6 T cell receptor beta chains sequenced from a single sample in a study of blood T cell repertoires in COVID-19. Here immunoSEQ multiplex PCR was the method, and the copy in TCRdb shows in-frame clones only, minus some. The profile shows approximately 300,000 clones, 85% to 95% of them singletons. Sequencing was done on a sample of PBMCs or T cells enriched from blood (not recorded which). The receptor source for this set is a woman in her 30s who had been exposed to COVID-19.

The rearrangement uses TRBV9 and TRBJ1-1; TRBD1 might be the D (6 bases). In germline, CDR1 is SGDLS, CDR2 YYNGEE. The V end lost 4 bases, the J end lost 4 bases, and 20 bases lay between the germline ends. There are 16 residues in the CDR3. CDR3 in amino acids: CASSQVGSRGFTEAFF. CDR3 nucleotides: TGTGCCAGCAGCCAGGTGGGGAGCAGGGGATTCACTGAAGCTTTCTTT.

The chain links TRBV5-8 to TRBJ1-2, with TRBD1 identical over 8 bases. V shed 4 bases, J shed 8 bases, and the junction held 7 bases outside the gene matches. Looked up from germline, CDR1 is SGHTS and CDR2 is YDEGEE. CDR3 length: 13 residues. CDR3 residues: CASSPGQGVGYTF. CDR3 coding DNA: TGTGCCAGCAGCCCAGGACAGGGAGTCGGCTACACCTTC.

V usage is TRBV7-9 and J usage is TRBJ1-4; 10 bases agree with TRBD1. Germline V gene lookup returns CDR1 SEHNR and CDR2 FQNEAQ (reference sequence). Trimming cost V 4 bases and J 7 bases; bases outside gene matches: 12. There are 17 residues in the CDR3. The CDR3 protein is CASSSSTGGPGGEKLFF. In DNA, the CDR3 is TGTGCCAGCAGCTCATCGACAGGGGGCCCAGGGGGTGAAAAACTGTTTTTT.

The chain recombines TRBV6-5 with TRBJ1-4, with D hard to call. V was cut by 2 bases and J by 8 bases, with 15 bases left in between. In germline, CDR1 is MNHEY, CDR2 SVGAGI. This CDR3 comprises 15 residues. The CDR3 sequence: CASSYTRGLGEKLFF. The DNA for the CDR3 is TGTGCCAGCAGTTACACCCGCGGGTTGGGAGAAAAACTGTTTTTT.

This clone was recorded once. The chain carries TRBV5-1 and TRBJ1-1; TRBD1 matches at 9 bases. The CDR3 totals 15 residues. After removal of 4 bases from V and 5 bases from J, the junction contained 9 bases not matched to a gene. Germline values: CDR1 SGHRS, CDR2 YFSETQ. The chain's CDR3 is CASSPPGQGETEAFF. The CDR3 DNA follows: TGCGCCAGCAGCCCCCCGGGACAGGGCGAAACTGAAGCTTTCTTT.

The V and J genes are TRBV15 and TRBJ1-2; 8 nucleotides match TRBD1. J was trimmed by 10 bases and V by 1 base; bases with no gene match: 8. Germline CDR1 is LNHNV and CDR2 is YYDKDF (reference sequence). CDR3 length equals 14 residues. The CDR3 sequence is CATSRGGQGPTYTF. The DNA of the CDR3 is TGTGCCACCAGCAGAGGTGGACAGGGTCCTACCTACACCTTC.